This entry lists 18 T cell receptor beta chains sequenced from one sample in a study of OX40 agonist ivuxolimab in advanced cancers. Sequencing used immunoSEQ multiplex PCR; TCRdb keeps in-frame clones, though not all of them. The sample holds about 45,000 clones, around nine tenths seen once. The starting material was CD4+ or CD8+ T cells sorted from blood, obtained in a trial of the OX40 agonist ivuxolimab. All receptors come from an adult with an advanced solid tumor such as melanoma, head and neck, liver or kidney cancer.

The chain uses TRBV29-1 and TRBJ1-1; TRBD1 aligns across 7 bases. Germline V gives CDR1 SQVTM, CDR2 ANQGSEA. V gave up 7 bases and J gave up 1 base; unmatched junction bases: 6. This CDR3 region has 13 residues. In DNA form, the CDR3 reads TGCAGCGCCGCGGGACAGTCGAACACTGAAGCTTTCTTT. It translates to CSAAGQSNTEAFF. The complete variable domain, with remaining parts taken from reference TRBV29-1 and TRBJ1-1, reads SAVISQKPSRDICQRGTSLTIQCQVDSQVTMMFWYRQQPGQSLTLIATANQGSEATYESGFVIDKFPISRPNLTFSTLTVSNMSPEDSSIYLCSAAGQSNTEAFFGQGTRLTVV.

The chain links TRBV7-9 to TRBJ1-3; D not certain. CDR1 is SEHNR and CDR2 is FQNEAQ in the germline V gene (reference sequence). The germline V and J ends were trimmed by 0 bases and 3 bases, with 15 bases remaining between them. The length of the CDR3 is 17 residues. DNA of the CDR3: TGTGCCAGCAGCTTAGCGCTCATGGGGTACCGTGGAAACACCATATATTTT. It codes for CASSLALMGYRGNTIYF.

In this sample, this clone turned up a few times. The chain carries TRBV6-5 and TRBJ2-5; 9 bases fit TRBD2. The V and J ends lost 10 bases and 4 bases, in that order; junction bases with no gene match: 7. Germline V CDR1 and CDR2: MNHEY, SVGAGI. There are 13 residues in the CDR3. CDR3 DNA sequence: TGTGCCACTACGGGACTAGCAGGAGAGACCCAGTACTTC. This translates into CATTGLAGETQYF.

The CDR3 sequence: CASSYGATNTGELFF. The CDR3 DNA is TGTGCCAGCAGTTACGGCGCCACGAACACCGGGGAGCTGTTTTTT. The chain uses TRBV6-5 and TRBJ2-2; no clear D gene. V was shortened by 2 bases and J by 0 bases, with 7 bases between the two germline ends. This CDR3 has 15 amino acids. The germline V gene has CDR1 MNHEY and CDR2 SVGAGI.

The V gene is TRBV6-1, the J gene TRBJ2-5; D tentatively reads TRBD1 or TRBD2 (5 bases each). The germline V gene has CDR1 MNHNS and CDR2 SASEGT. V was cut by 1 base and J by 4 bases, with 7 bases left in between. This CDR3 has 13 amino acids. CDR3 region: CASSEGGLETQYF. The CDR3 nucleotides are TGTGCCAGCAGTGAAGGGGGGTTAGAGACCCAGTACTTC.

The genes are TRBV9 and TRBJ2-7; D tentatively reads TRBD1 or TRBD2 (5 bases each). Germline V lookup: CDR1 SGDLS, CDR2 YYNGEE. V lost 0 bases, J lost 5 bases, and 12 bases lay in between. The CDR3 totals 14 residues. CDR3 residues: CASSVGQGVDEQYF. CDR3 sequence (DNA): TGTGCCAGCAGCGTAGGGCAGGGAGTAGACGAGCAGTACTTC.

Here the CDR3 DNA reads TGCAGCGTCCAACTGTCCGGGACAGACTCCTACGAGCAGTACTTC. Translated, it gives CSVQLSGTDSYEQYF. J is TRBJ2-7 and V is TRBV29-1, with TRBD1 identical over 7 bases. The CDR3 spans 15 residues. With 6 bases clipped from V and 0 bases from J, the junction kept 11 bases outside the gene matches. CDR1 SQVTM and CDR2 ANQGSEA come from the germline V gene.

The chain recombines TRBV6-6 with TRBJ1-1; D ambiguous. The CDR3 runs 12 residues. V was shortened by 6 bases and J by 4 bases, with 9 bases between the two germline ends. Germline lookup yields CDR1 MNHNY and CDR2 SVGAGI (reference sequence). The CDR3 region is CASSGFGTEAFF. As DNA, the CDR3 is TGTGCCAGCAGCGGCTTTGGCACTGAAGCTTTCTTT.

This chain joins TRBV29-1 and TRBJ2-1; D possibly corresponds to TRBD2 (5 bases). The CDR3 covers 14 residues. CDR1 and CDR2 (germline): SQVTM, ANQGSEA. Trimming cost V 3 bases and J 12 bases, with 21 bases left between them. CDR3 DNA sequence: TGCAGCGTTGACGAAAGGACTGTGTCCCCCGGGCAGTTCTTC. Amino acid sequence: CSVDERTVSPGQFF.

The genes are TRBV5-6 and TRBJ2-7, with 8 bases identical to TRBD2. Germline V CDR1 and CDR2: SGHDT, YYEEEE. V dropped 5 bases and J dropped 0; count of bases not matched to a gene: 10. The CDR3 has 16 residues. The DNA for the CDR3 is TGTGCCAGCAGACCCACGGGGGGGCCGGGCTCCTACGAGCAGTACTTC. It encodes CASRPTGGPGSYEQYF. Using reference TRBV5-6 and TRBJ2-7 for the parts outside the CDR3, the full variable domain is DAGVTQSPTHLIKTRGQQVTLRCSPKSGHDTVSWYQQALGQGPQFIFQYYEEEERQRGNFPDRFSGHQFPNYSSELNVNALLLGDSALYLCASRPTGGPGSYEQYFGPGTRLTVT.

The V gene is TRBV10-1, the J gene TRBJ2-7; 10 bases are a match to TRBD1. Germline assignment: CDR1 WNHNN and CDR2 SYGVQD (reference sequence). This CDR3 has 12 residues. V shed 9 bases and J 3 bases; nucleotides not matched to a gene: 2. CDR3 region: CASGTGDYEQYF. CDR3 sequence (DNA): TGCGCCAGTGGGACAGGGGACTACGAGCAGTACTTC.

The V and J genes are TRBV19 and TRBJ2-7; 9 bases are shared with TRBD1. The CDR3 spans 17 residues. In germline, CDR1 is LNHDA, CDR2 SQIVND (reference sequence). Trimming took 3 bases from V and 2 from J; bases not matched to a gene: 11. DNA of the CDR3: TGTGCCAGTAGTATTGTCCCGTGGGGGACAGGGACCTACGAGCAGTACTTC. Protein product: CASSIVPWGTGTYEQYF.

This clone was detected only once. The rearrangement uses TRBV5-4 and TRBJ2-7; D call uncertain. Germline loops: CDR1 SGHNT, CDR2 YYREEE (reference sequence). Trimming shortened V by 0 bases and J by 5 bases, and 6 bases separated the two germline ends. CDR3 size: 12 residues. The CDR3 sequence: CASSLGTDEQYF. For the CDR3, the DNA is TGTGCCAGCAGCTTGGGTACAGACGAGCAGTACTTC.

Regarding this clone: A read error may produce the germline difference seen at one junction end. The chain uses TRBV7-3 and TRBJ2-4; 9 nucleotides line up with TRBD2. The germline V gene has CDR1 SGHTA and CDR2 FQGTGA. The length of the CDR3 is 12 residues. The DNA for the CDR3 is TGTGCCAGCAGCTTTAGCGGGGGCCTACCTGTCTTC. This translates into CASSFSGGLPVF.

The chain has TRBV9 and TRBJ1-5; D is possibly TRBD1 (5 bases). This CDR3 contains 15 residues. The V and J ends lost 3 bases and 0 bases respectively, with 10 bases between them. Germline-derived CDR1 and CDR2 are SGDLS and YYNGEE. The CDR3 is CASSGGGNSNQPQHF. The CDR3 nucleotides read TGTGCCAGCAGCGGCGGGGGTAATAGCAATCAGCCCCAGCATTTT.

As DNA, the CDR3 is TGTGCCAGCAGCTTGGCGGGCCAGCCCCAGCATTTT. Translation: CASSLAGQPQHF. This sequence joins TRBV7-6 and TRBJ1-5, with D unresolved. Germline V lookup: CDR1 SGHVS, CDR2 FNYEAQ. CDR3 length: 12 amino acids. V shed 3 bases and J shed 7 bases, with 7 bases lying between them. The full variable domain, its missing parts supplied by reference TRBV7-6 and TRBJ1-5, is GAGVSQSPRYKVTKRGQDVALRCDPISGHVSLYWYRQALGQGPEFLTYFNYEAQQDKSGLPNDRFSAERPEGSISTLTIQRTEQRDSAMYRCASSLAGQPQHFGDGTRLSIL.

The rearrangement links TRBV7-9 to TRBJ2-7, with D perhaps given as TRBD1 or TRBD2 (5 bases each). The V and J ends lost 2 bases and 2 bases respectively, with 25 bases between them. Germline V gene sequence: CDR1 SEHNR, CDR2 FQNEAQ (reference sequence). The CDR3 runs 19 residues. The CDR3 DNA follows: TGTGCCAGCAGCTTACAGGATTTTTTCCGGGACGGTCCCGCCTACGAGCAGTACTTC. Translation: CASSLQDFFRDGPAYEQYF.

V usage is TRBV5-4 and J usage is TRBJ1-4; D perhaps matches TRBD1 (6 bases). In germline, CDR1 is SGHNT, CDR2 YYREEE (reference sequence). The V end lost 5 bases, the J end lost 8 bases, and 19 bases lay between the germline ends. The CDR3 consists of 15 residues. CDR3 amino acids: CASRPGQSGGEKLFF. CDR3 sequence (DNA): TGTGCCAGCAGGCCAGGACAGTCGGGGGGGGAAAAACTGTTTTTT. Filled out from reference TRBV5-4 and TRBJ1-4, the complete variable domain reads ETGVTQSPTHLIKTRGQQVTLRCSSQSGHNTVSWYQQALGQGPQFIFQYYREEENGRGNFPPRFSGLQFPNYSSELNVNALELDDSALYLCASRPGQSGGEKLFFGSGTQLSVL.